This TCR beta chain was sequenced for a study of T cells in Graves' hyperthyroidism and ophthalmopathy. The study's findings and limits: Most expanded thyroid clonotypes above 0.001 recurred in blood.

Authors of the study amplified TCR beta CDR3 regions from RNA transcripts. In the first-round RT-PCR of the TCR CDR3, the HTBI primer set was used. TCRdb re-derived calls from the multiplex PCR reads in MiXCR, one entry per CDR3 protein. The sample has fewer than 350,000 distinct CDR3 sequences; 15% to 20% are singletons. To note about this clonotype: The antigen is unknown.

Newly diagnosed hyperthyroidism, duration under 2 months, in patients aged 18 to 65. V shed 5 bases and J 1 base; nucleotides not matched to a gene: 13. The V gene's germline CDR1 is MNHNS and CDR2 SASEGT. This CDR3 comprises 18 residues. The sequenced sample consisted of blood. The receptor was derived from a woman aged 50 to 60 with Graves' hyperthyroidism. The rearrangement links TRBV6-1 to TRBJ2-3; 9 positions match TRBD2. The CDR3 bases are TGTGCCAGCAGTTACTCCATAGTAGCGGGAGCTGGCACAGATACGCAGTATTTT. It codes for CASSYSIVAGAGTDTQYF.